A single sample gave rise to the 31 T cell receptor beta chains below, sequenced in a study of blood T cell repertoires in COVID-19. Assay used: immunoSEQ multiplex PCR; TCRdb lists only in-frame clones, some missing. The profile shows about 190,000 clones, approximately 84% of them singletons. Sequenced: PBMCs or T cells enriched from blood (not recorded which). These receptors were obtained from a young woman who had recovered from COVID-19.

The CDR3 region has the DNA TGTGCCAGCATCCAGGGGAATGAAAAACTGTTTTTT. Translation gives CASIQGNEKLFF. The chain combines TRBV12-3 or TRBV12-4 with TRBJ1-4; D may be TRBD1 (6 bases). Deletions cut 7 bases from V and 5 bases from J, with 8 bases between. The CDR3 sequence is 12 residues long.

In nucleotides, the CDR3 is TGTGCCAGCAGCCCCGACGGGACAGGGAACACTGAAGCTTTCTTT. Residues: CASSPDGTGNTEAFF. The chain links TRBV7-9 to TRBJ1-1; 8 nucleotides line up with TRBD1. V shed 5 bases and J 1 base; nucleotides not matched to a gene: 6. Germline V gives CDR1 SEHNR, CDR2 FQNEAQ (reference sequence). This CDR3 contains 15 residues.

The V call is TRBV6-5, the J call TRBJ2-7; the D gene is possibly TRBD1 (6 bases). The germline V gene has CDR1 MNHEY and CDR2 SVGAGI. The V end was cut by 2 bases, the J end by 6 bases, with 17 bases between. This CDR3 spans 15 amino acids. The CDR3 loop reads CASSYQGTLPAEQYF. In DNA form, the CDR3 reads TGTGCCAGCAGTTACCAGGGGACGCTCCCCGCCGAGCAGTACTTC.

The CDR3 DNA reads TGTGCCAGTAGTATAGAAGTTGGACAATATAATTCACCCCTCCACTTT. Translated: CASSIEVGQYNSPLHF. This chain links TRBV19 with TRBJ1-6; D may be TRBD1 (5 bases). In germline, CDR1 is LNHDA, CDR2 SQIVND (reference sequence). V lost 0 bases to trimming and J lost 4 bases, with 10 bases between them. This CDR3 spans 16 amino acids. Complete variable domain (other parts from reference TRBV19 and TRBJ1-6): DGGITQSPKYLFRKEGQNVTLSCEQNLNHDAMYWYRQDPGQGLRLIYYSQIVNDFQKGDIAEGYSVSREKKESFPLTVTSAQKNPTAFYLCASSIEVGQYNSPLHFGNGTRLTVT.

The V call is TRBV12-3 or TRBV12-4, the J call TRBJ1-2; 7 bases fit TRBD1. The V segment lost 6 bases and the J segment 8 bases; nucleotides outside the gene matches: 6. CDR3 length: 12 residues. CDR3 in amino acids: CASSPGGEGYTF. The CDR3 DNA follows: TGTGCCAGCAGCCCAGGGGGAGAAGGCTACACCTTC.

The V call is TRBV9, the J call TRBJ1-1; D not resolved. The CDR3 is made up of 15 amino acids. Trimming removed 0 bases at V and 1 base at J, with 10 bases between. Germline CDR1 reads SGDLS; CDR2 reads YYNGEE. The CDR3 sequence is CASSVGGHPNTEAFF. The CDR3 coding sequence is TGTGCCAGCAGCGTAGGTGGGCACCCGAACACTGAAGCTTTCTTT. Supplemented by reference TRBV9 and TRBJ1-1, the full variable domain reads DSGVTQTPKHLITATGQRVTLRCSPRSGDLSVYWYQQSLDQGLQFLIQYYNGEERAKGNILERFSAQQFPDLHSELNLSSLELGDSALYFCASSVGGHPNTEAFFGQGTRLTVV.

As to this clone: The same CDR3 is also encoded by other DNA sequences in this sample. The V and J genes are TRBV9 and TRBJ1-4; D possibly corresponds to TRBD1 (5 bases). V was shortened by 3 bases and J by 11 bases, with 8 bases between the two germline ends. Germline lookup yields CDR1 SGDLS and CDR2 YYNGEE. The CDR3 is made up of 11 amino acids. CDR3 residues: CASSGEGKLFF. In DNA, the CDR3 is TGTGCCAGCAGCGGGGAGGGGAAACTGTTTTTT.

The CDR3 spells CASSLSSGFYEQYF. Written as DNA, the CDR3 is TGTGCCAGCAGTTTGAGTTCAGGGTTCTACGAGCAGTACTTC. V usage is TRBV27 and J usage is TRBJ2-7; a possible D gene is TRBD1 (5 bases). The V end was cut by 3 bases, the J end by 3 bases, with 12 bases between. This CDR3 comprises 14 residues. Germline V gene sequence: CDR1 MNHEY, CDR2 SMNVEV (reference sequence).

The chain carries TRBV5-1 and TRBJ2-5, with 13 bases aligning to TRBD2. Germline lookup yields CDR1 SGHRS and CDR2 YFSETQ. V shed 4 bases, J shed 4 bases, and the junction held 4 bases outside the gene matches. This CDR3 comprises 15 residues. CDR3 loop: CASSPRLAGGETQYF. Written as DNA, the CDR3 is TGCGCCAGCAGCCCCCGACTAGCGGGAGGAGAGACCCAGTACTTC.

The chain's CDR3 is CASSFGLAAQETQYF. The CDR3 DNA follows: TGTGCCAGCAGCTTTGGACTAGCGGCACAAGAGACCCAGTACTTC. The chain links TRBV7-3 to TRBJ2-5; 10 bases match TRBD2. The germline V gene encodes CDR1 SGHTA and CDR2 FQGTGA. The CDR3 sequence is 15 residues long. The V gene end was trimmed by 3 bases and the J gene end by 2 bases; junction bases not matched to a gene: 3.

The chain carries TRBV5-4 and TRBJ2-1; 9 nucleotides line up with TRBD1. V trimming: 0 bases; J trimming: 5 bases; junction bases outside the gene matches: 12. The germline gives CDR1 SGHNT, CDR2 YYREEE (reference sequence). This CDR3 has 18 amino acids. This CDR3 reads CASSLGGGQGRRDNEQFF. For the CDR3, the DNA is TGTGCCAGCAGCTTGGGGGGGGGACAGGGCAGAAGAGACAATGAGCAGTTCTTC.

J is TRBJ2-1 and V is TRBV18, with a possible D match to TRBD2 (5 bases). The V end was cut by 2 bases, the J end by 6 bases, with 14 bases between. This CDR3 is 15 amino acids long. Germline V lookup: CDR1 KGHSH, CDR2 LQKENI. The CDR3 region is CASSPTSIVTNEQFF. CDR3 coding DNA: TGTGCCAGCTCACCAACTAGTATAGTGACCAATGAGCAGTTCTTC.

This sequence joins TRBV7-2 and TRBJ2-7, with D possibly matching TRBD2 (6 bases). Germline loops: CDR1 SGHTA, CDR2 FQGNSA. This CDR3 is 15 amino acids long. V lost 2 bases, J lost 2 bases, and 13 bases lay in between. The CDR3 sequence is CASSLQRVTPYEQYF. The CDR3 DNA sequence: TGTGCCAGCAGCTTACAGCGGGTGACTCCCTACGAGCAGTACTTC.

The chain combines TRBV18 with TRBJ2-2, with D hard to call. The CDR3 is 16 residues long. The germline CDR1 and CDR2 sequences are KGHSH and LQKENI. V lost 1 base to trimming and J lost 1 base, with 10 bases between them. CDR3 DNA sequence: TGTGCCAGCTCACCACTCAGTAATCTGAACACCGGGGAGCTGTTTTTT. Residues: CASSPLSNLNTGELFF.

The chain carries TRBV18 and TRBJ2-2; tentatively, D is TRBD2 (5 bases). The V and J ends lost 1 base and 7 bases respectively, with 16 bases between them. Looked up from germline, CDR1 is KGHSH and CDR2 is LQKENI. The CDR3 is 16 residues long. CDR3: CASSPLPGGGYGELFF. In DNA form, the CDR3 reads TGTGCCAGCTCACCACTCCCTGGCGGAGGTTACGGGGAGCTGTTTTTT.

The chain links TRBV4-1 to TRBJ1-5; 8 bases are shared with TRBD1. The CDR3 loop spans 17 amino acids. V trimming: 0 bases; J trimming: 5 bases; junction bases outside the gene matches: 9. Germline V lookup: CDR1 MGHRA, CDR2 YSYEKL. The CDR3 here is CASSQEQGAQPDQPQHF. Written as DNA, the CDR3 is TGCGCCAGCAGCCAAGAGCAGGGGGCCCAACCGGATCAGCCCCAGCATTTT.

This chain joins TRBV5-1 and TRBJ2-5; weak D call: TRBD2 (5 bases). The V gene's germline CDR1 is SGHRS and CDR2 YFSETQ. CDR3 size: 13 residues. V was clipped by 3 bases and J by 5 bases, with 11 bases between them. The CDR3 loop is CASSSGPGETQYF. DNA for the CDR3: TGCGCCAGCAGCTCAGGCCCGGGGGAGACCCAGTACTTC. The full variable domain, rest sourced from reference TRBV5-1 and TRBJ2-5, is KAGVTQTPRYLIKTRGQQVTLSCSPISGHRSVSWYQQTPGQGLQFLFEYFSETQRNKGNFPGRFSGRQFSNSRSEMNVSTLELGDSALYLCASSSGPGETQYFGPGTRLLVL.

This clone was recorded only once. The chain couples TRBV6-6 to TRBJ2-7; D is unresolved. Germline CDR1 reads MNHNY; CDR2 reads SVGAGI (reference sequence). The CDR3 length is 12 residues. Between the trimmed V and J ends, which lost 7 bases and 0 bases, there was a span of 7 bases. The CDR3 bases are TGTGCCAGCAAGACAAGCTCCTACGAGCAGTACTTC. Its protein product is CASKTSSYEQYF.

The J gene is TRBJ1-3, the V gene TRBV27, with TRBD1 as a possible D gene (6 bases). Germline CDR1 reads MNHEY; CDR2 reads SMNVEV (reference sequence). The V gene lost 3 bases and the J gene lost 3 bases, with 9 bases spanning the gap. The CDR3 has 14 residues. The chain's CDR3 is CASSLAGVGNTIYF. For the CDR3, the DNA is TGTGCCAGCAGTTTGGCAGGGGTTGGAAACACCATATATTTT.

This clone was recorded once. The rearrangement uses TRBV7-9 and TRBJ2-1; 7 bases agree with TRBD2. After removal of 4 bases from V and 4 bases from J, the junction contained 7 bases not matched to a gene. This CDR3 has 15 amino acids. Germline V gene lookup returns CDR1 SEHNR and CDR2 FQNEAQ (reference sequence). For the CDR3, the DNA is TGTGCCAGCAGCTGGGACGGGAGGCAGTACAATGAGCAGTTCTTC. The encoded protein is CASSWDGRQYNEQFF.

This rearrangement joins TRBV28 to TRBJ2-1; 10 positions agree with TRBD2. The CDR3 runs to 17 residues. The germline V gene encodes CDR1 MDHEN and CDR2 SYDVKM. After removal of 4 bases from V and 0 bases from J, the junction contained 6 bases not matched to a gene. The CDR3 sequence is CASSSTGLAASYNEQFF. CDR3 nucleotide sequence: TGTGCCAGCAGTTCCACCGGACTAGCGGCCTCCTACAATGAGCAGTTCTTC. Variable domain in full (rest from reference TRBV28 and TRBJ2-1): DVKVTQSSRYLVKRTGEKVFLECVQDMDHENMFWYRQDPGLGLRLIYFSYDVKMKEKGDIPEGYSVSREKKERFSLILESASTNQTSMYLCASSSTGLAASYNEQFFGPGTRLTVL.

This chain's CDR3 is CASSPLEGTGLNSYNSPLHF. Written as DNA, the CDR3 is TGTGCCAGCTCACCACTTGAAGGGACAGGGCTTAACTCCTATAATTCACCCCTCCACTTT. V and J are TRBV18 and TRBJ1-6, with TRBD1 identical over 9 bases. The V and J ends lost 1 base and 0 bases, in that order; junction bases with no gene match: 10. The germline V gene encodes CDR1 KGHSH and CDR2 LQKENI. This CDR3 comprises 20 residues.

CDR3 in amino acids: CASSSVETPTNEKLFF. The CDR3 DNA reads TGTGCCAGCAGTTCCGTCGAGACACCAACTAATGAAAAACTGTTTTTT. This chain uses TRBV28 with TRBJ1-4; no clear D. Trimming stripped 4 bases from V and 0 bases from J, with 12 bases between. CDR1 and CDR2 from the germline V gene are MDHEN and SYDVKM. This CDR3 contains 16 residues.

The chain is built from TRBV6-2 or TRBV6-3 and TRBJ2-7, with TRBD1 as a possible D gene (6 bases). Per germline, CDR1 MNHEY and CDR2 SVGEGT. This CDR3 has 14 amino acids. Deletions cut 5 bases from V and 2 bases from J, with 13 bases between. This CDR3 is CASSDDRLTYEQYV. As DNA, the CDR3 is TGTGCCAGCAGTGATGACAGGCTAACCTACGAGCAGTACGTC.

This clone showed up just a few times. This chain links TRBV4-1 with TRBJ1-2; 11 nucleotides line up with TRBD1. With V trimmed by 1 base and J by 8 bases, 12 bases remained unmatched. Germline-derived CDR1 and CDR2 are MGHRA and YSYEKL. This CDR3 is built from 17 residues. DNA of the CDR3: TGCGCCAGCAGCCAAGTCTTAACCGGGACAGGGGGTTGGGGCTACACCTTC. Translation gives CASSQVLTGTGGWGYTF.

This sequence joins TRBV3-1 (or the pseudogene TRBV3-2) and TRBJ2-2; TRBD2 aligns across 9 bases. Germline CDR1 LGHDT, CDR2 YNNKEL (reference sequence). Trimming took 2 bases from V and 5 from J; bases not matched to a gene: 3. The CDR3 loop spans 15 amino acids. The CDR3 region is CASSQRLAVTGELFF. DNA for the CDR3: TGTGCCAGCAGCCAACGACTAGCGGTTACCGGGGAGCTGTTTTTT.

The rearrangement uses TRBV18 and TRBJ2-1; TRBD1 is a possible D gene (5 bases). Trimming took off 2 bases at V and 4 bases at J, with 12 bases between the two ends. Germline loops: CDR1 KGHSH, CDR2 LQKENI. The CDR3 runs to 15 residues. CDR3 in amino acids: CASSPSQGGYNEQFF. The CDR3 nucleotides are TGTGCCAGCTCACCATCTCAGGGTGGGTACAATGAGCAGTTCTTC.

The chain combines TRBV29-1 with TRBJ1-4, with 7 positions matching TRBD1. Unmatched junction bases numbered 12, after V lost 7 bases and J lost 7 bases. Germline lookup yields CDR1 SQVTM and CDR2 ANQGSEA. The CDR3 contains 14 residues. The CDR3 here is CSAGPQGRGEKLFF. Here the CDR3 DNA reads TGCAGCGCGGGACCACAGGGGCGGGGTGAAAAACTGTTTTTT.

The CDR3 loop is CASSLAGVTDTQYF. CDR3 DNA sequence: TGTGCCAGCAGTTTAGCGGGAGTTACAGATACGCAGTATTTT. The rearrangement joins TRBV28 to TRBJ2-3; 7 positions agree with TRBD2. The germline V gene encodes CDR1 MDHEN and CDR2 SYDVKM. The J segment lost 3 bases and the V segment lost 2 bases, leaving 2 bases of the junction unmatched. The CDR3 runs to 14 residues.

The chain links TRBV7-9 to TRBJ2-3; D is possibly TRBD2 (7 bases). Trimming took off 8 bases at V and 4 bases at J, with 22 bases between the two ends. This CDR3 spans 16 amino acids. Germline CDR1 and CDR2: SEHNR and FQNEAQ (reference sequence). The CDR3 protein is CASRRSGGARADTQYF. In DNA form, the CDR3 reads TGTGCCAGCCGTCGGAGTGGGGGGGCCCGGGCAGATACGCAGTATTTT.

The genes are TRBV29-1 and TRBJ2-3, with TRBD1 as a possible D gene (6 bases). The CDR3 spans 14 residues. Trimming left V 4 bases short and J 1 base short, with 12 bases between. The germline V gene has CDR1 SQVTM and CDR2 ANQGSEA. In nucleotides, the CDR3 is TGCAGCGTTGTCACAGGGCTCCGCACAGATACGCAGTATTTT. Amino acids: CSVVTGLRTDTQYF.